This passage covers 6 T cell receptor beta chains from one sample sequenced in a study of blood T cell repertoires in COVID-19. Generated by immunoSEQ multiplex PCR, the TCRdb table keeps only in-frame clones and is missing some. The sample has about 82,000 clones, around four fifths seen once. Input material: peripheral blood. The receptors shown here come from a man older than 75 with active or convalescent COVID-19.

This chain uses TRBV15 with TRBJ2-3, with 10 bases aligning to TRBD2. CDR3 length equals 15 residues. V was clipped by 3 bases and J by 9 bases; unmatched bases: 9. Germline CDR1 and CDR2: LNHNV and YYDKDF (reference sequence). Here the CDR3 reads CATSSIAGGVQTQYF. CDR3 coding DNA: TGTGCCACCAGCAGTATAGCGGGGGGCGTCCAAACGCAGTATTTT.

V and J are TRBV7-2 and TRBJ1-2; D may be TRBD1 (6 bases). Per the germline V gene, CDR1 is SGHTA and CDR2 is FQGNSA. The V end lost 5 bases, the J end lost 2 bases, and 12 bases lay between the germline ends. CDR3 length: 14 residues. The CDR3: CASSVRGGNYGYTF. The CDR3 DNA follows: TGTGCCAGCAGCGTCCGCGGGGGCAACTATGGCTACACCTTC. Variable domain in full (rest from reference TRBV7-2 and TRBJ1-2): GAGVSQSPSNKVTEKGKDVELRCDPISGHTALYWYRQSLGQGLEFLIYFQGNSAPDKSGLPSDRFSAERTGGSVSTLTIQRTQQEDSAVYLCASSVRGGNYGYTFGSGTRLTVV.

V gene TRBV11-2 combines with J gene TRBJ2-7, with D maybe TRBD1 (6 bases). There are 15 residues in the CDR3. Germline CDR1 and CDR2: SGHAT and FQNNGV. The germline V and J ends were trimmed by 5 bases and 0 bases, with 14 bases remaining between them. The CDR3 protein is CASSRDRPPSYEQYV. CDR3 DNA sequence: TGTGCCAGCAGCCGCGACAGGCCCCCCTCCTACGAGCAGTACGTC.

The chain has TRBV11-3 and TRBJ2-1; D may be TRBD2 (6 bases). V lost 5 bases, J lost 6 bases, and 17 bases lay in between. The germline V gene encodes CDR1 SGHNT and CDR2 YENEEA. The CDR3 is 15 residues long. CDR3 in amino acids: CASSPGAGNFNEQFF. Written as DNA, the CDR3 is TGTGCCAGCAGCCCCGGGGCGGGGAACTTCAATGAGCAGTTCTTC.

CDR3 nucleotide sequence: TGTGCCAGCAGCTTTGGGACTAGCGGGAGTATAGGCACAGATACGCAGTATTTT. This codes for CASSFGTSGSIGTDTQYF. This chain joins TRBV13 and TRBJ2-3; 14 nucleotides agree with TRBD2. The junction had 6 bases not matched to a gene; V was cut back by 3 bases and J by 1 base. The CDR3 runs 18 residues. Germline V gene sequence: CDR1 PRHDT, CDR2 FYEKMQ (reference sequence).

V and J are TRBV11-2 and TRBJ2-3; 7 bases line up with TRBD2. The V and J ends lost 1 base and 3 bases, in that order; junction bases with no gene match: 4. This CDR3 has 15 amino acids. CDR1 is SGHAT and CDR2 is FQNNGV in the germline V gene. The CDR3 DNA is TGTGCCAGCAGCTTAGGTCGGGGGGTGACAGATACGCAGTATTTT. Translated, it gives CASSLGRGVTDTQYF.